This is a list of T cell receptor beta chains from one sample in a study of beta chain features in type 1 diabetes. Profiled with immunoSEQ multiplex PCR; TCRdb holds only in-frame clones, not every one. The sample records 500,000 to 700,000 clones, around 15% being singletons. Sequencing was performed on naive CD4+ T cells from blood. The origin of the receptors is a man younger than 35 in good health. The conserved cysteine and the conserved F or W are not part of the CDR3 here. The order of the fields is V gene, CDR3 length, clone size, CDR3 protein. For some rows the clone size is stated as once, few or many, or as a class when expanded; others skip it.

>TRBV5-1|12|few
ASSFRTGHYEQY
>TRBV18|11|few
ASSLDRNYGYT
>TRBV4-3|11|-
ASSQGRWETQY
>TRBV6-5|11|-
ASSRVPRETQY
>TRBV2|15|few
ASSEGRGRGNKNIQY
>TRBV29-1|16|-
SVASGATMSIRGNEQF
>TRBV5-1|11|few
ASSLEGNYGYT
>TRBV7-3|12|few
ASSSTSGTGELF
>TRBV15|10|-
ATSYSNQPQH
>TRBV14|13|-
ASSARRVVSETQY
>TRBV10-3|11|many
AISGGEPYTQY
>TRBV7-3|12|-
ASSLSGSVVEQF
>TRBV14|14|few
ASSQTGGVGANVLT
>TRBV5-4|14|few
ASSQGPGTDNYGYT
>TRBV7-2|11|few
ASSRGTRETQY
>TRBV7-2|13|few
ASSYPPGRNTEAF
>TRBV9|11|-
ASSADRALGYT
>TRBV19|18|-
ASSIDSWTGSNSGANVLT
>TRBV7-2|12|-
ASSPRAGSYEQY
>TRBV4-2|13|-
ASSQDGPNAGELF
>TRBV28|16|-
ASSLWQIITKLNQPQH
>TRBV7-9|12|few
ASSLRDGFYEQY